This T cell receptor (beta chain) is drawn from a study of early T cells in non-severe SARS-CoV-2 infection. Findings of the study overall: VDJdb matching favored anti-spike CD8 responses, missing private and CD4 specificities.

Individual cDNA molecules carried attached unique molecular identifiers. MiXCR, applied by TCRdb to the 5' RACE reads, yields one record per CDR3 protein. The data contain tens of thousands of distinct CDR3 sequences, 14% of them singletons. This clonotype was observed a few times. The antigen is not known. This CDR3 contains 15 residues. V dropped 5 bases and J dropped 7; count of bases not matched to a gene: 14. From germline, CDR1 is MNHEY and CDR2 SVGAGI. This clonotype was sampled from an adult who was a healthcare worker with PCR-confirmed SARS-CoV-2 infection or an uninfected control (not recorded which). This chain joins TRBV6-5 and TRBJ2-7; 7 bases are a match to TRBD1. Sequenced sample: whole blood. The CDR3 DNA reads TGTGCCAGCAGTAGGGGACAGCCTCGCGCCGGGGAGCAGTACTTC. Its translation is CASSRGQPRAGEQYF.